Below, 26 T cell receptor beta chains from the same sample are listed, as sequenced in a study of T cell clusters in autoimmune cytopenias. TRB rearrangements were amplified by touch-down multiplex PCR with mixed TRB-A/B primers. One entry per CDR3 protein, without DNA, is what TCRdb gives after re-calling the multiplex PCR reads. Reported are more than 4,500 distinct CDR3 sequences; the ten largest clones contain around 21%. TRB was amplified from roughly 250 ng of peripheral blood genomic DNA per sample. The same data also went into a second study, on T cell repertoires in aging, cancer and after chemotherapy.

The sample comprised peripheral blood. The receptors were sampled from a human donor in good health.

This clonotype is deemed medium-sized by its frequency. This rearrangement joins TRBV6-5 to TRBJ2-2; TCRdb gives TRBD1 as the D gene, but with no DNA this cannot be confirmed. The CDR3 sequence is 17 residues long. Germline V gene sequence: CDR1 MNHEY, CDR2 SVGAGI. CDR3 sequence: CASRPNPGQGPTGELFF.

The gene calls are TRBV27 and TRBJ1-1; TCRdb selects TRBD1, and the lack of DNA leaves this call unchecked. The CDR3 contains 19 residues. Germline CDR1 reads MNHEY; CDR2 reads SMNVEV (reference sequence). CDR3: CASSRGRPDSPLLNTEAFF.

J is TRBJ2-7 and V is TRBV5-4; without DNA, the TCRdb call of TRBD2 cannot be checked. Per the germline V gene, CDR1 is SGHNT and CDR2 is YYREEE (reference sequence). The CDR3 runs 16 residues. This chain's CDR3 is CASRYLSSGPSYEQYF.

This clonotype is called medium-sized (0.01 to 0.1%) based on its frequency. CDR3 residues: CASSEASGSFYEQYF. This chain uses TRBV6-4 with TRBJ2-7; TCRdb proposes TRBD2, but this gene call is untestable without DNA. The CDR3 has 15 amino acids. CDR1 MRHNA and CDR2 SNTAGT come from the germline V gene.

The chain joins TRBV5-1 to TRBJ2-3; TCRdb proposes TRBD2, but this gene call is untestable without DNA. There are 17 residues in the CDR3. The germline CDR1 and CDR2 sequences are SGHRS and YFSETQ. CDR3 in amino acids: CASSSSGLVERTDTQYF.

This clonotype is called medium-sized based on its frequency. This rearrangement joins TRBV6-1 to TRBJ2-5; lacking DNA, the TRBD2 call made by TCRdb goes unchecked. The CDR3 length is 17 residues. Per the germline V gene, CDR1 is MNHNS and CDR2 is SASEGT. CDR3 protein: CASIPRGAGVGGETQYF.

This clonotype is called medium-sized (0.01 to 0.1%) based on its frequency. The chain recombines TRBV5-4 with TRBJ1-1; TCRdb lists TRBD1, though no DNA is available to test this call. Germline V gene lookup returns CDR1 SGHNT and CDR2 YYREEE (reference sequence). CDR3 size: 14 residues. CDR3 sequence reads: CASSVNTGLNEAFF.

This clonotype is called medium-sized based on its frequency. CDR3 residues: CASAPGLAGGGYEQYF. V and J are TRBV5-4 and TRBJ2-7; TCRdb proposes TRBD2, but this gene call is untestable without DNA. The CDR3 has 16 amino acids. The V gene's germline CDR1 is SGHNT and CDR2 YYREEE (reference sequence).

The V gene is TRBV5-1, the J gene TRBJ2-1; TCRdb picks TRBD1, but there is no DNA to check that call. The CDR3 is 12 amino acids. Germline CDR1 and CDR2: SGHRS and YFSETQ. This CDR3 reads CASSLNGAEQFF.

The chain uses TRBV4-2 and TRBJ2-7; TCRdb's D call, TRBD2, is unchecked because there is no DNA. Germline CDR1 reads LGHNA; CDR2 reads YNFKEQ. The CDR3 loop spans 16 amino acids. CDR3 residues: CASSQVGSSGSSEQYF.

This chain joins TRBV10-1 and TRBJ1-2; lacking DNA, the TRBD1 call made by TCRdb goes unchecked. The CDR3 is 14 residues long. The germline V gene encodes CDR1 WNHNN and CDR2 SYGVQD (reference sequence). The CDR3 region is CASSESGIKEGYTF.

Frequency places this clonotype as medium-sized. This chain uses TRBV6-6 with TRBJ2-4; TCRdb's D call, TRBD1, is unchecked because there is no DNA. Per the germline V gene, CDR1 is MNHNY and CDR2 is SVGAGI (reference sequence). The CDR3 is made up of 15 amino acids. CDR3 loop: CASSPHGTSKNIQYF.

This clonotype registers medium-sized (0.01 to 0.1%) by frequency. The chain uses TRBV11-2 and TRBJ1-4. Germline values: CDR1 SGHAT, CDR2 FQNNGV. CDR3 size: 12 residues. The CDR3: CASSPDREKLFF. Together with reference TRBV11-2 and TRBJ1-4, the CDR3 gives the full variable domain: EAGVAQSPRYKIIEKRQSVAFWCNPISGHATLYWYQQILGQGPKLLIQFQNNGVVDDSQLPKDRFSAERLKGVDSTLKIQPAKLEDSAVYLCASSPDREKLFFGSGTQLSVL.

This clonotype counts as medium-sized (0.01 to 0.1%) by frequency. The rearrangement links TRBV6-5 to TRBJ2-1; TCRdb names TRBD2, which stays unverified in the absence of DNA. The germline V gene has CDR1 MNHEY and CDR2 SVGAGI. The CDR3 has 15 amino acids. CDR3 sequence: CASSYEGTRANEQFF.

This clonotype is deemed medium-sized by its frequency. V is TRBV5-4 and J is TRBJ1-1; TCRdb names TRBD1, which stays unverified in the absence of DNA. CDR1 is SGHNT, CDR2 YYREEE, per germline (reference sequence). The length of the CDR3 is 14 residues. This CDR3 reads CASSRTGRNTEAFF.

This sequence joins TRBV5-1 and TRBJ1-1. CDR3 size: 13 residues. The germline V gene has CDR1 SGHRS and CDR2 YFSETQ. The CDR3 here is CASSFGGDTEAFF.

This chain connects TRBV6-5 to TRBJ1-1; lacking DNA, the TRBD1 call made by TCRdb goes unchecked. CDR1 and CDR2 (germline): MNHEY, SVGAGI. This CDR3 region has 15 residues. This CDR3 reads CASSYGDRVNTEAFF.

The chain uses TRBV20-1 and TRBJ1-1; with no DNA, the TCRdb D assignment of TRBD1 cannot be verified. CDR3 length equals 14 residues. Germline V CDR1 and CDR2: DFQATT, SNEGSKA (reference sequence). The CDR3: CSASIRGMNTEAFF.

This clonotype shows up as medium-sized (0.01 to 0.1%) by frequency. The rearrangement links TRBV6-1 to TRBJ2-3; TCRdb designates TRBD2, a call that cannot be tested without DNA. The CDR3 consists of 15 residues. Looked up from germline, CDR1 is MNHNS and CDR2 is SASEGT. The CDR3 loop is CASSPASFETDTQYF.

The J gene is TRBJ2-5, the V gene TRBV14; checking the TCRdb D call of TRBD2 is not possible without DNA. The CDR3 has 14 amino acids. Germline-derived CDR1 and CDR2 are SGHDN and FVKESK. CDR3 region: CASSQRPVRETQYF.

This chain links TRBV28 with TRBJ2-1; TCRdb returns TRBD2, unconfirmable since there is no DNA. CDR1 and CDR2 from the germline V gene are MDHEN and SYDVKM. The CDR3 totals 17 residues. CDR3 amino acids: CASSERRLAGALNEQFF.

This clonotype is medium-sized by frequency. This chain joins TRBV12-3 or TRBV12-4 and TRBJ2-2; TCRdb picks TRBD1, but there is no DNA to check that call. The CDR3 sequence is 14 residues long. CDR3 loop: CASRQGRGTGELFF.

V gene TRBV7-2 combines with J gene TRBJ2-1; TCRdb indicates TRBD1, and absent DNA this call remains unverified. Germline loops: CDR1 SGHTA, CDR2 FQGNSA. This CDR3 has 16 residues. The CDR3 is CASSQYRDRGWNEQFF.

This clonotype ranks as medium-sized in terms of frequency. The chain combines TRBV27 with TRBJ2-1; there is no DNA to check the TCRdb D call of TRBD1. The CDR3 has 17 residues. Germline loops: CDR1 MNHEY, CDR2 SMNVEV (reference sequence). The CDR3 spells CASSFPITGTGDNEQFF.

This rearrangement joins TRBV5-4 to TRBJ2-1. This CDR3 is 13 amino acids long. Germline loops: CDR1 SGHNT, CDR2 YYREEE (reference sequence). CDR3 in amino acids: CASSLRKYNEQFF.

This clonotype is classed as medium-sized by frequency. Here the CDR3 reads CASSIEGNPNEQFF. The V and J genes are TRBV27 and TRBJ2-1. The CDR3 contains 14 residues. CDR1 is MNHEY and CDR2 is SMNVEV in the germline V gene (reference sequence).